Shown below are 32 T cell receptor beta chains from a single sample sequenced in a study of OX40 agonist ivuxolimab in advanced cancers. Sequencing used immunoSEQ multiplex PCR; TCRdb keeps in-frame clones, though not all of them. The repertoire consists of about 68,000 clones, with over 80% occurring once and the leading ten covering about 0.31%. Specimen: CD4+ or CD8+ T cells sorted from blood, collected in a trial of the OX40 agonist ivuxolimab. The receptors were sampled from an adult with an advanced solid tumor such as melanoma, head and neck, liver or kidney cancer.

This rearrangement joins TRBV6-5 to TRBJ1-1; TRBD1 matches 9 bases. Germline loops: CDR1 MNHEY, CDR2 SVGAGI. The length of the CDR3 is 15 residues. J lost 3 bases, V lost 8 bases, and 10 bases had no gene match. For the CDR3, the DNA is TGTGCCAGCGGGGACAGGGAAGGTGGGGACACTGAAGCTTTCTTT. This encodes CASGDREGGDTEAFF.

A note on this clone: The sample has other DNA sequences that encode this CDR3 too. This chain uses TRBV29-1 with TRBJ1-1, with D possibly matching TRBD1 (5 bases). Trimming left V 5 bases short and J 1 base short, with 8 bases between. Germline values: CDR1 SQVTM, CDR2 ANQGSEA. This CDR3 comprises 12 residues. CDR3 in amino acids: CSVRTGNTEAFF. The CDR3 region has the DNA TGCAGCGTTCGCACAGGGAACACTGAAGCTTTCTTT.

The chain employs TRBV5-1 and TRBJ2-1, with D unclear. Germline V lookup: CDR1 SGHRS, CDR2 YFSETQ. This CDR3 region has 16 residues. The V gene lost 0 bases and the J gene lost 2 bases, with 12 bases spanning the gap. CDR3 in DNA: TGCGCCAGCAGCTTGGCGGGTCTAGTAGCCTACAATGAGCAGTTCTTC. Its protein is CASSLAGLVAYNEQFF.

The CDR3 sequence: CASSPRGDAVYNEQFF. CDR3 nucleotides: TGTGCCAGCTCACCACGGGGGGACGCGGTCTACAATGAGCAGTTCTTC. V gene TRBV18 combines with J gene TRBJ2-1; maybe TRBD2 (6 bases). This CDR3 region has 16 residues. The germline V gene encodes CDR1 KGHSH and CDR2 LQKENI. Between the trimmed V and J ends, which lost 1 base and 3 bases, there was a span of 13 bases.

This chain uses TRBV19 with TRBJ2-1, with 12 bases lining up with TRBD2. CDR1 LNHDA and CDR2 SQIVND come from the germline V gene (reference sequence). V lost 9 bases and J lost 6; bases outside the gene matches: 6. The CDR3 has 14 amino acids. The CDR3 nucleotides read TGTGCCAGCAGACTACTAGCGGGAGGCAATGAGCAGTTCTTC. Protein sequence: CASRLLAGGNEQFF.

On this clone itself: One end of the junction is discordant with germline, which a read error may explain. As DNA, the CDR3 is TGCGCCAGCAGCCGGGGGACTAGCGGGAGTCTTGTGTTC. This sequence encodes CASSRGTSGSLVF. The V and J genes are TRBV5-1 and TRBJ2-7, with 14 bases matching TRBD2. The CDR3 length is 13 residues. Per germline, CDR1 SGHRS and CDR2 YFSETQ.

The genes are TRBV5-1 and TRBJ2-3; D gene uncertain. Deletions cut 0 bases from V and 4 bases from J, with 3 bases between. Germline-derived CDR1 and CDR2 are SGHRS and YFSETQ. This CDR3 is 12 amino acids long. CDR3 nucleotides: TGCGCCAGCAGCTTGGTAGCAGATACGCAGTATTTT. Protein product: CASSLVADTQYF.

The rearrangement uses TRBV5-4 and TRBJ2-7, with a tentative D call TRBD1 (6 bases). Trimming stripped 3 bases from V and 1 base from J, with 8 bases between. Germline loops: CDR1 SGHNT, CDR2 YYREEE (reference sequence). The CDR3 is made up of 13 amino acids. The CDR3 DNA follows: TGTGCCAGCAGCTCCGGACAGTCCTACGAGCAGTACTTC. Protein sequence: CASSSGQSYEQYF.

This clone has just one count. The chain recombines TRBV11-2 with TRBJ2-3; weak D call: TRBD2 (7 bases). Germline assignment: CDR1 SGHAT and CDR2 FQNNGV. The CDR3 extends over 19 amino acids. Trimming left V 5 bases short and J 0 bases short, with 24 bases between. DNA for the CDR3: TGTGCCAGCAGCACCATCCGGGGGCGCAGGGAGGGAAGCACAGATACGCAGTATTTT. This sequence encodes CASSTIRGRREGSTDTQYF.

The sample holds a few counts of this clone. The chain's CDR3 is CSVGQPAGGANEQFF. In DNA, the CDR3 is TGCAGCGTTGGACAACCGGCGGGAGGCGCCAATGAGCAGTTCTTC. The chain couples TRBV29-1 to TRBJ2-1; the match to TRBD2 covers 8 bases. This CDR3 has 15 residues. After removal of 4 bases from V and 6 bases from J, the junction contained 11 bases not matched to a gene. Germline-derived CDR1 and CDR2 are SQVTM and ANQGSEA.

The rearrangement joins TRBV28 to TRBJ1-5; 7 nucleotides line up with TRBD1. Germline V gene lookup returns CDR1 MDHEN and CDR2 SYDVKM. This CDR3 region has 14 residues. Trimming took 5 bases from V and 5 from J; bases not matched to a gene: 6. The CDR3 region has the DNA TGTGCCAGCAGTCCAAGACAGGGAGATCAGCCCCAGCATTTT. Protein product: CASSPRQGDQPQHF.

The rearrangement uses TRBV6-5 and TRBJ2-1; TRBD2 matches at 13 bases. V gave up 6 bases and J gave up 7 bases; unmatched junction bases: 6. The CDR3 runs to 15 residues. Germline V gene lookup returns CDR1 MNHEY and CDR2 SVGAGI. CDR3 region: CASSLLAGGRNEQFF. CDR3 coding DNA: TGTGCCAGCAGCTTACTAGCGGGAGGGAGGAATGAGCAGTTCTTC.

The chain has TRBV10-1 and TRBJ2-5, with 10 bases matching TRBD2. CDR1 and CDR2 from the germline V gene are WNHNN and SYGVQD (reference sequence). The CDR3 consists of 14 residues. Unmatched junction bases numbered 5, after V lost 5 bases and J lost 5 bases. CDR3 DNA sequence: TGCGCCAGCAGTTCTAGCGGGAGAATTGAGACCCAGTACTTC. The encoded protein is CASSSSGRIETQYF.

In DNA, the CDR3 is TGTGCCAGCAGCCCGGACAGGGGCTACGAGCAGTACTTC. It codes for CASSPDRGYEQYF. This chain links TRBV7-6 with TRBJ2-7; TRBD1 matches at 9 bases. Germline lookup yields CDR1 SGHVS and CDR2 FNYEAQ. J gave up 3 bases and V 5 bases, and 2 bases lay outside the gene matches. The CDR3 length is 13 residues.

This clone occurred once. The V and J genes are TRBV25-1 and TRBJ1-1; D is unclear. V lost 4 bases to trimming and J lost 4 bases, with 13 bases between them. CDR3 length: 14 residues. The V gene's germline CDR1 is MGHDK and CDR2 SYGVNS. CDR3 DNA: TGTGCCAGCAGTGCGTCGGGGAGAAGCACTGAAGCTTTCTTT. Its protein product is CASSASGRSTEAFF. Combining the CDR3 with reference TRBV25-1 and TRBJ1-1 gives the whole variable domain EADIYQTPRYLVIGTGKKITLECSQTMGHDKMYWYQQDPGMELHLIHYSYGVNSTEKGDLSSESTVSRIRTEHFPLTLESARPSHTSQYLCASSASGRSTEAFFGQGTRLTVV.

The CDR3: CASSRDRTIYEQYF. The CDR3 nucleotides read TGTGCCAGCAGCCGGGACAGGACCATCTACGAGCAGTACTTC. The chain combines TRBV27 with TRBJ2-7; TRBD1 matches 8 bases. The germline CDR1 and CDR2 sequences are MNHEY and SMNVEV (reference sequence). This CDR3 is built from 14 residues. V lost 6 bases and J lost 3; bases outside the gene matches: 7.

The genes are TRBV6-5 and TRBJ1-3, with D hard to call. Trimming took off 4 bases at V and 3 bases at J, with 10 bases between the two ends. CDR3 length equals 14 residues. CDR1 MNHEY and CDR2 SVGAGI come from the germline V gene. CDR3 amino acids: CASSFWPDGNTIYF. DNA of the CDR3: TGTGCCAGCAGTTTTTGGCCGGATGGAAACACCATATATTTT.

A single count supports this clone. The junction shows a germline mismatch at one end, possibly a read error. The CDR3 is CASKTALNQPQHF. In DNA form, the CDR3 reads TGTGCTAGCAAGACAGCCTTAAATCAGCCCCAGCATTTT. V and J are TRBV6-5 and TRBJ1-5, with TRBD1 as a possible D gene (5 bases). The CDR3 runs to 13 residues. Germline CDR1 is MNHEY and CDR2 is SVGAGI.

This clone has just one count. The V and J genes are TRBV30 and TRBJ2-1; D remains ambiguous. The CDR3 extends over 11 amino acids. The V gene lost 0 bases and the J gene lost 7 bases, with 4 bases spanning the gap. CDR1 and CDR2 from the germline V gene are GTSNPN and SVGIG (reference sequence). The CDR3: CAWSVRNEQFF. CDR3 bases: TGTGCCTGGAGTGTACGAAATGAGCAGTTCTTC.

The chain joins TRBV29-1 to TRBJ1-1; 7 bases are shared with TRBD1. CDR3 length equals 12 residues. Per germline, CDR1 SQVTM and CDR2 ANQGSEA. The ends lost 5 bases at V and 5 bases at J; junction bases unmatched: 5. For the CDR3, the DNA is TGCAGCGTTAACAGGGGAAGTACTGAAGCTTTCTTT. Its translation is CSVNRGSTEAFF.

The chain uses TRBV2 and TRBJ1-3; TRBD1 might be the D (5 bases). The CDR3 sequence is 17 residues long. Trimming left V 6 bases short and J 3 bases short, with 21 bases between. CDR1 and CDR2 (germline): SNHLY, FYNNEI. The CDR3 nucleotides read TGTGCCAGCAGCTCAAACCGACAGTTTATTAGTGGAAACACCATATATTTT. Protein sequence: CASSSNRQFISGNTIYF.

The sample holds a few counts of this clone. V gene TRBV28 combines with J gene TRBJ1-5; tentative D call: TRBD1 (5 bases). This CDR3 is built from 14 residues. Looked up from germline, CDR1 is MDHEN and CDR2 is SYDVKM. Deletions cut 6 bases from V and 4 bases from J, with 13 bases between. The CDR3 spells CASRLTGNNQPQHF. In nucleotides, the CDR3 is TGTGCCAGCAGGCTAACAGGCAATAATCAGCCCCAGCATTTT.

This clone was detected once. This chain uses TRBV5-1 with TRBJ1-1; D perhaps matches TRBD1 (5 bases). With 0 bases removed from V and 4 bases from J, the gap between germline ends came to 13 bases. CDR1 SGHRS and CDR2 YFSETQ come from the germline V gene. The CDR3 runs 15 residues. The CDR3 sequence is CASSLEGAGGTEAFF. In nucleotides, the CDR3 is TGCGCCAGCAGCTTGGAGGGAGCGGGGGGCACTGAAGCTTTCTTT.

The chain is built from TRBV19 and TRBJ1-2; 7 bases are a match to TRBD1. J lost 4 bases, V lost 4 bases, and 3 bases had no gene match. The CDR3 consists of 13 residues. CDR1 LNHDA and CDR2 SQIVND come from the germline V gene (reference sequence). This CDR3 is CASSRGTAYGYTF. The CDR3 coding sequence is TGTGCCAGTAGTAGGGGGACAGCCTATGGCTACACCTTC.

CDR3 sequence reads: CASSHQGDNTGELFF. The CDR3 DNA reads TGCGCCAGCAGTCATCAGGGCGATAACACCGGGGAGCTGTTTTTT. V gene TRBV5-1 combines with J gene TRBJ2-2; D is perhaps TRBD1 (5 bases). The CDR3 is made up of 15 amino acids. Trimming stripped 5 bases from V and 2 bases from J, with 13 bases between. CDR1 and CDR2 from the germline V gene are SGHRS and YFSETQ.

The J gene is TRBJ2-7, the V gene TRBV5-1, with D tentatively TRBD1 or TRBD2 (5 bases each). This CDR3 region has 18 residues. With 4 bases removed from V and 7 bases from J, the gap between germline ends came to 30 bases. Germline lookup yields CDR1 SGHRS and CDR2 YFSETQ. CDR3 amino acids: CASSALRDLGHTSAEQYF. The CDR3 nucleotides read TGCGCCAGCAGCGCACTCCGGGACCTAGGGCACACTTCGGCGGAGCAGTACTTC. Full variable domain (rest looked up from reference TRBV5-1 and TRBJ2-7): KAGVTQTPRYLIKTRGQQVTLSCSPISGHRSVSWYQQTPGQGLQFLFEYFSETQRNKGNFPGRFSGRQFSNSRSEMNVSTLELGDSALYLCASSALRDLGHTSAEQYFGPGTRLTVT.

V gene TRBV5-6 combines with J gene TRBJ2-1, with TRBD1 matching over 8 bases. CDR3 length equals 17 residues. Per the germline V gene, CDR1 is SGHDT and CDR2 is YYEEEE. With V trimmed by 2 bases and J by 2 bases, 9 bases remained unmatched. Here the CDR3 reads CASSLTGQGPTYNEQFF. Here the CDR3 DNA reads TGTGCCAGCAGCTTAACCGGACAGGGCCCGACCTACAATGAGCAGTTCTTC.

Here the CDR3 DNA reads TGTGCCAGTGGGCTTTCCGAGCAGTACTTC. Residues: CASGLSEQYF. J is TRBJ2-7 and V is TRBV19; D is uncertain. CDR3 length: 10 amino acids. Trimming pared 8 bases from V and 6 bases from J, leaving 8 bases between. Germline lookup yields CDR1 LNHDA and CDR2 SQIVND (reference sequence).

This chain connects TRBV19 to TRBJ2-2; no clear D gene. The CDR3 extends over 17 amino acids. CDR1 is LNHDA and CDR2 is SQIVND in the germline V gene (reference sequence). Trimming took off 4 bases at V and 0 bases at J, with 15 bases between the two ends. DNA for the CDR3: TGTGCCAGTAGTAGGGCTGACATCGGAGCGAACACCGGGGAGCTGTTTTTT. Protein: CASSRADIGANTGELFF.

This clone was recorded only once. This chain connects TRBV5-1 to TRBJ2-2; the D is unclear. This CDR3 is 14 amino acids long. Trimming cost V 9 bases and J 5 bases, with 17 bases left between them. Germline V gene data show CDR1 as SGHRS and CDR2 as YFSETQ. CDR3 in DNA: TGCGCCACACAGAGGATTTCCCGAACCGGGGAGCTGTTTTTT. Translated: CATQRISRTGELFF.

The chain carries TRBV7-2 and TRBJ2-5, with TRBD2 matching over 9 bases. Germline values: CDR1 SGHTA, CDR2 FQGNSA. The ends lost 5 bases at V and 5 bases at J; junction bases unmatched: 12. The CDR3 spans 16 residues. CDR3 loop: CASSGRVSGSGETQYF. The CDR3 DNA follows: TGTGCCAGCAGCGGGCGTGTTAGCGGGAGTGGGGAGACCCAGTACTTC.

This clone was picked up one time. The chain recombines TRBV5-6 with TRBJ2-7; 8 bases are a match to TRBD2. CDR1 and CDR2 (germline): SGHDT, YYEEEE. Trimming removed 2 bases from V and 5 bases from J; junction bases left unmatched: 6. The CDR3 contains 14 residues. The CDR3 loop reads CASSFPGGANEQYF. The CDR3 DNA sequence: TGTGCCAGCAGCTTCCCCGGGGGGGCCAACGAGCAGTACTTC.